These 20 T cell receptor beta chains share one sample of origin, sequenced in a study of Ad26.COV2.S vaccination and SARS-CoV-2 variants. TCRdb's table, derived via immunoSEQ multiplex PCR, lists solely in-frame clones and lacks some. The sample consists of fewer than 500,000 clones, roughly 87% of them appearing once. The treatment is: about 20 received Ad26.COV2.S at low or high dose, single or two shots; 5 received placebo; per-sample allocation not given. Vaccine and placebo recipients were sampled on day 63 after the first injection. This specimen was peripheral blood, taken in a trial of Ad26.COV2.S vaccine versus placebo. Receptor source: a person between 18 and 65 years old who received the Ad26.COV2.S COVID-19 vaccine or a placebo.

The CDR3 is CASRGLSTEETQYF. The CDR3 DNA sequence: TGTGCCAGCAGGGGTCTTAGTACCGAAGAGACCCAGTACTTC. The V call is TRBV25-1, the J call TRBJ2-5; no clear D. Germline-derived CDR1 and CDR2 are MGHDK and SYGVNS. The CDR3 extends over 14 amino acids. V gave up 6 bases and J gave up 3 bases, with 14 bases separating them.

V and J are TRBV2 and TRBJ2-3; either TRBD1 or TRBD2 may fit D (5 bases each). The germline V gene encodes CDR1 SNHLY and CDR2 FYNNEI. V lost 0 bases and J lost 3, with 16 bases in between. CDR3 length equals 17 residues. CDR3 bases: TGTGCCAGCAGTGAAGCTTACCGGGACCTCCAGACAGATACGCAGTATTTT. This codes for CASSEAYRDLQTDTQYF.

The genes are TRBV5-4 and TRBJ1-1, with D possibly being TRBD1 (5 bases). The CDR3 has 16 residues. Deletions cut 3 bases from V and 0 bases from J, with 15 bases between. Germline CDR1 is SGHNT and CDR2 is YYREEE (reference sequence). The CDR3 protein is CASSSSGSMMNTEAFF. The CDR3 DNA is TGTGCCAGCAGCTCTTCAGGGTCCATGATGAACACTGAAGCTTTCTTT.

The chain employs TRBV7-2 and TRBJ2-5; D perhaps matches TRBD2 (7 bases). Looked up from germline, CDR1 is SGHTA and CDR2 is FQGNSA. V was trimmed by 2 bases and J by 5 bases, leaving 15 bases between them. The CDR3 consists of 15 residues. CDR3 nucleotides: TGTGCCAGCAGCTTATGGGCGGGGGCAGGGGAGACCCAGTACTTC. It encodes CASSLWAGAGETQYF. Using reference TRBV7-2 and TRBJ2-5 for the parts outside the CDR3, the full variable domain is GAGVSQSPSNKVTEKGKDVELRCDPISGHTALYWYRQSLGQGLEFLIYFQGNSAPDKSGLPSDRFSAERTGGSVSTLTIQRTQQEDSAVYLCASSLWAGAGETQYFGPGTRLLVL.

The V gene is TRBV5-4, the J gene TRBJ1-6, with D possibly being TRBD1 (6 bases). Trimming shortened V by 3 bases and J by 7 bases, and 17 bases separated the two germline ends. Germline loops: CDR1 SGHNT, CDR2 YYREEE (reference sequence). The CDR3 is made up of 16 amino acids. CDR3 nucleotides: TGTGCCAGCAGCTGGGCGGGGGGGCCTAAGAATTCACCCCTCCACTTT. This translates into CASSWAGGPKNSPLHF.

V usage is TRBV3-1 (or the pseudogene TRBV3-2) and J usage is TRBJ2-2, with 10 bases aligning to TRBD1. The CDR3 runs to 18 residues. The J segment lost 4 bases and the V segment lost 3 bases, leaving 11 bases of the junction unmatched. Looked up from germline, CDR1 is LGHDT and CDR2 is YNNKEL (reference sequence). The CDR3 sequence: CASSQFPGQGPRTGELFF. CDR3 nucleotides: TGTGCCAGCAGCCAGTTCCCGGGACAGGGGCCTCGCACCGGGGAGCTGTTTTTT.

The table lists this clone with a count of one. The CDR3 spells CASKTGGQPQHF. The CDR3 DNA sequence: TGTGCCAGCAAAACAGGAGGACAGCCCCAGCATTTT. V and J are TRBV28 and TRBJ1-5, with a possible D match to TRBD1 (5 bases). Trimming left V 7 bases short and J 7 bases short, with 11 bases between. The V gene's germline CDR1 is MDHEN and CDR2 SYDVKM. The CDR3 sequence is 12 residues long.

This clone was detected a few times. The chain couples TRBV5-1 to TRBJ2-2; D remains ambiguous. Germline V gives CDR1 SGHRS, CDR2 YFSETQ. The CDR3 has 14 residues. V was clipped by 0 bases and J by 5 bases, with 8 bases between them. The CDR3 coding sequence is TGCGCCAGCAGCTTGGGTTGGGGAACCGGGGAGCTGTTTTTT. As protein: CASSLGWGTGELFF.

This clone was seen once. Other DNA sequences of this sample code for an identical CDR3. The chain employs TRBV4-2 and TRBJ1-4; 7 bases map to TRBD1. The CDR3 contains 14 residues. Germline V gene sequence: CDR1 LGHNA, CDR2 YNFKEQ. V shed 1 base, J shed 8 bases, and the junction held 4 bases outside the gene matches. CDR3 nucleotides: TGTGCCAGCAGCCAAGGACAGGGAAAGGAAAAACTGTTTTTT. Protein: CASSQGQGKEKLFF.

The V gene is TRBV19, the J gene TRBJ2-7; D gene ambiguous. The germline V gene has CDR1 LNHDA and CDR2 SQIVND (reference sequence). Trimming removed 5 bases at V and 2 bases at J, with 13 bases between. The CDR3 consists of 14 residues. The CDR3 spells CASSRPDKTYEQYF. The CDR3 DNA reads TGTGCCAGTAGTCGCCCCGATAAGACCTACGAGCAGTACTTC.

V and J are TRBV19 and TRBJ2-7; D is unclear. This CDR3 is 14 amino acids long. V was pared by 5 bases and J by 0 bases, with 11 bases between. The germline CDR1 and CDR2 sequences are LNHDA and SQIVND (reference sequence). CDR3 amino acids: CASSLARSSYEQYF. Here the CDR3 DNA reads TGTGCCAGTAGTTTGGCCAGAAGCTCCTACGAGCAGTACTTC.

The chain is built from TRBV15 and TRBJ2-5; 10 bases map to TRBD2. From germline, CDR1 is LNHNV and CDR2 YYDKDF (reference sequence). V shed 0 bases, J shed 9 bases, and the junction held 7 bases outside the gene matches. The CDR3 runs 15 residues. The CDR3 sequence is CATSRDRPGLASQYF. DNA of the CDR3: TGTGCCACCAGCAGAGATCGGCCGGGACTAGCGTCCCAGTACTTC.

CDR3 coding DNA: TGTGCCAGCAGTGACAGGGCAGCCTATAACTCCTATGGCTACACCTTC. It encodes CASSDRAAYNSYGYTF. The chain couples TRBV2 to TRBJ1-2, with TRBD1 as a possible D gene (5 bases). The germline V and J ends were trimmed by 3 bases and 4 bases, with 18 bases remaining between them. Per the germline V gene, CDR1 is SNHLY and CDR2 is FYNNEI. There are 16 residues in the CDR3. Full variable domain (remainder filled in from reference TRBV2 and TRBJ1-2): EPEVTQTPSHQVTQMGQEVILRCVPISNHLYFYWYRQILGQKVEFLVSFYNNEISEKSEIFDDQFSVERPDGSNFTLKIRSTKLEDSAMYFCASSDRAAYNSYGYTFGSGTRLTVV.

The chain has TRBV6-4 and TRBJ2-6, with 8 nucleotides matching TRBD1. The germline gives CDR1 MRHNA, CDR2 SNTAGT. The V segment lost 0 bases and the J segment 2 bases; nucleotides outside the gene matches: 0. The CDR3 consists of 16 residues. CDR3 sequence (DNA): TGTGCCAGCAGTGACTCGACAGGGGCTGGGGCCAACGTCCTGACTTTC. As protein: CASSDSTGAGANVLTF.

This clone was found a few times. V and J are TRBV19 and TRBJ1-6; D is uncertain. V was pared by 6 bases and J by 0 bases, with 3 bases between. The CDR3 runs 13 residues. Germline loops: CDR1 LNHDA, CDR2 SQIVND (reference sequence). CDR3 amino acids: CASRSSYNSPLHF. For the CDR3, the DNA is TGTGCCAGTAGGAGCTCCTATAATTCACCCCTCCACTTT. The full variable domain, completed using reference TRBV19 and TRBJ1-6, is DGGITQSPKYLFRKEGQNVTLSCEQNLNHDAMYWYRQDPGQGLRLIYYSQIVNDFQKGDIAEGYSVSREKKESFPLTVTSAQKNPTAFYLCASRSSYNSPLHFGNGTRLTVT.

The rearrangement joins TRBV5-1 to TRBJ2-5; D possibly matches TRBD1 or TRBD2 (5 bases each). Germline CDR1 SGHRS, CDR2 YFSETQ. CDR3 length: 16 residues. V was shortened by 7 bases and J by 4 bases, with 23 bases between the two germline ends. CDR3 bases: TGCGCCAGCGGACTTAATCCCTCAAGGGGACGAGAGACCCAGTACTTC. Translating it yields CASGLNPSRGRETQYF.

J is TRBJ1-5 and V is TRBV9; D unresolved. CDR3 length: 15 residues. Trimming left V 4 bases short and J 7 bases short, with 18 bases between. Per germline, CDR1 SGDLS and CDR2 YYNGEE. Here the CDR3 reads CASSSGLGVGQPQHF. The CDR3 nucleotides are TGTGCCAGCAGCTCAGGACTCGGGGTAGGCCAGCCCCAGCATTTT.

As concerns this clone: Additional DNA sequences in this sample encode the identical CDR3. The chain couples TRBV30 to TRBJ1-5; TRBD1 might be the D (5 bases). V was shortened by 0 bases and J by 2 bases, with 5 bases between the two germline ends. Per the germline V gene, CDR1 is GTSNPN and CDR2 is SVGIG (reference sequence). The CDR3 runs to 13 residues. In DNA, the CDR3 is TGTGCCTGGAGTGTACAGGGCAATCAGCCCCAGCATTTT. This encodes CAWSVQGNQPQHF. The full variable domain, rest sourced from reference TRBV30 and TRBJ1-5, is SQTIHQWPATLVQPVGSPLSLECTVEGTSNPNLYWYRQAAGRGLQLLFYSVGIGQISSEVPQNLSASRPQDRQFILSSKKLLLSDSGFYLCAWSVQGNQPQHFGDGTRLSIL.

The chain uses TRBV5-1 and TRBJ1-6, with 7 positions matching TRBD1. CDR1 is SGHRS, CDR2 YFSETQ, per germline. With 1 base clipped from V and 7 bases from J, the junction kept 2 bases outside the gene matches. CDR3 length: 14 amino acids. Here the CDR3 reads CASSLQTGNSPLHF. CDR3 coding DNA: TGCGCCAGCAGCTTGCAGACAGGGAATTCACCCCTCCACTTT. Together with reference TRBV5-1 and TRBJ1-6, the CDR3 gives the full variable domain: KAGVTQTPRYLIKTRGQQVTLSCSPISGHRSVSWYQQTPGQGLQFLFEYFSETQRNKGNFPGRFSGRQFSNSRSEMNVSTLELGDSALYLCASSLQTGNSPLHFGNGTRLTVT.

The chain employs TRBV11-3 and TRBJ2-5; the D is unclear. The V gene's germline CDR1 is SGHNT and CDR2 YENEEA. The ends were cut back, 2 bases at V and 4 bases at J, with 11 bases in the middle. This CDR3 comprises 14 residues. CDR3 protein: CASSLSRYRETQYF. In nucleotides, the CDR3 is TGTGCCAGCAGCTTAAGTCGGTATCGAGAGACCCAGTACTTC. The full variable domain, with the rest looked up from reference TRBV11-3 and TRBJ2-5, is EAGVVQSPRYKIIEKKQPVAFWCNPISGHNTLYWYLQNLGQGPELLIRYENEEAVDDSQLPKDRFSAERLKGVDSTLKIQPAELGDSAVYLCASSLSRYRETQYFGPGTRLLVL.